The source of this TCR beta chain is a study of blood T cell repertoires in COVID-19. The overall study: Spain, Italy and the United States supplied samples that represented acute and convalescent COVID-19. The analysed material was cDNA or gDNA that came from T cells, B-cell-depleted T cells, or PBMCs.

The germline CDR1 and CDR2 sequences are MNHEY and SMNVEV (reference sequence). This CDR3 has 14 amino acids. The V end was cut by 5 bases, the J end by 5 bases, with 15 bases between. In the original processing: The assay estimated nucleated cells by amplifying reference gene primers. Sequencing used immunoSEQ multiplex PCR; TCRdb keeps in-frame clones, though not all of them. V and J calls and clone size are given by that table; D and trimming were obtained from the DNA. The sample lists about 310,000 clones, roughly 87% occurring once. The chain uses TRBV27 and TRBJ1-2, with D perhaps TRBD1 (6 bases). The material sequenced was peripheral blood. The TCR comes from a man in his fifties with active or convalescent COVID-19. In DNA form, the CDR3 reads TGTGCCAGCAGTCCTTCGGACAGTTTGTATGGCTACACCTTC. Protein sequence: CASSPSDSLYGYTF.